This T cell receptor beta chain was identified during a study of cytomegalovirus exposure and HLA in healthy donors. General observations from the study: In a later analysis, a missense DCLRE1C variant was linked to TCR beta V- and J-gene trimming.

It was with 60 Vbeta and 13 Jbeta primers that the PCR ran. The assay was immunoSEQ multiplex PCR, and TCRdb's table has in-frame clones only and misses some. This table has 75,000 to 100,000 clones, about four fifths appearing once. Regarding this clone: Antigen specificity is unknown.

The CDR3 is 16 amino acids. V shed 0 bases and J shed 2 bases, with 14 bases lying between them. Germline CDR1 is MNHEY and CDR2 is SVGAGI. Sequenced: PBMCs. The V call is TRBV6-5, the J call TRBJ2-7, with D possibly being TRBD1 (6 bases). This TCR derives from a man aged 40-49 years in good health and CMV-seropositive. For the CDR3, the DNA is TGTGCCAGCAGTTACTCTGTCGGACAGACTGCCTACGAGCAGTACTTC. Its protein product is CASSYSVGQTAYEQYF.